The rows below give T cell receptor beta chains drawn from one sample of a study of cytomegalovirus exposure and HLA in healthy donors. TCRdb's table, derived via immunoSEQ multiplex PCR, lists solely in-frame clones and lacks some. The sample comprises some 170,000 clones, 60% to 85% of which are singletons, and around 3% rests with the top ten. The sequencing sample was made of PBMCs. The receptors were sampled from a woman between 50 and 59 years old in good health and CMV-seropositive. The CDR3 runs from the conserved cysteine through the conserved F or W. Each record gives: clone size, J gene, D gene, V gene, CDR3 protein, CDR3 DNA. D genes are given only for firm matches. Only some rows state a clone size, as once, few, many or a class for expanded clones.

.,TRBJ2-2,TRBD2,TRBV7-3,CASSLTGGYGELFF,TGTGCCAGCAGCTTAACGGGAGGGTACGGGGAGCTGTTTTTT
.,TRBJ1-3,.,TRBV2,CAGRLMVDTIYF,TGTGCCGGGCGCCTGATGGTGGACACCATATATTTT
.,TRBJ2-3,.,TRBV7-9,CASSPLRGTSTDTQYF,TGTGCCAGCAGCCCCCTTCGGGGGACTAGCACAGATACGCAGTATTTT
few,TRBJ2-7,TRBD2,TRBV7-9,CSSSFWPGGTTSYEQYF,TGTTCCAGCAGCTTTTGGCCCGGGGGGACTACCTCCTACGAGCAGTACTTC
.,TRBJ1-6,.,TRBV6-1,CASRGGEGYNSPLHF,TGTGCCAGCAGGGGGGGAGAGGGATATAATTCACCCCTCCACTTT
.,TRBJ1-2,TRBD1,TRBV9,CASSAGTAGTYGYTF,TGTGCCAGCAGCGCTGGGACAGCCGGGACCTATGGCTACACCTTC
.,TRBJ1-2,.,TRBV6-1,CASRKDTPGYTF,TGTGCCAGCAGAAAAGACACCCCCGGCTACACCTTC
.,TRBJ1-1,.,TRBV7-9,CSSRAGKDAFF,TGTTCCAGCAGGGCGGGCAAGGACGCTTTCTTT
.,TRBJ2-1,.,TRBV21-1,CASSKAGSSGGGLREQFF,TGTGCCAGCAGCAAAGCGGGATCTAGTGGCGGGGGGCTCCGTGAGCAGTTCTTC
.,TRBJ1-4,.,TRBV6-5,CASSSRSSNEKLFF,TGTGCCAGCAGTTCCCGGAGTTCTAATGAAAAACTGTTTTTT
.,TRBJ2-1,TRBD2,TRBV6-6,CASSPISGGANEQFF,TGTGCCAGCAGTCCAATTAGCGGGGGGGCAAATGAGCAGTTCTTC
.,TRBJ1-6,TRBD1,TRBV9,CASSAGQGDSPLHF,TGTGCCAGCAGCGCGGGACAGGGAGATTCACCCCTCCACTTT
.,TRBJ1-1,.,TRBV27,CASSLSGGRVDTEAFF,TGTGCCAGCAGTTTATCCGGGGGACGGGTGGACACTGAAGCTTTCTTT
few,TRBJ1-2,TRBD1,TRBV2,CASSLMTGTRSYTF,TGTGCCAGCAGTTTAATGACAGGGACCCGCAGCTACACCTTC
.,TRBJ1-4,TRBD1,TRBV7-9,CATGTGNEKLFF,TGTGCCACCGGGACAGGGAATGAAAAACTGTTTTTT
.,TRBJ2-5,TRBD2,TRBV27,CASSLSPLAGEETQYF,TGTGCCAGCAGTTTATCCCCTCTAGCGGGAGAAGAGACCCAGTACTTC
.,TRBJ2-3,.,TRBV7-3,CASSSDNTDTQYF,TGTGCCAGCAGCTCTGACAACACAGATACGCAGTATTTT
.,TRBJ2-3,.,TRBV5-1,CASSLAGGRTDTQYF,TGCGCCAGCAGCTTGGCGGGGGGCCGCACAGATACGCAGTATTTT
.,TRBJ2-3,.,TRBV30,CAWRAGLSTQYF,TGTGCCTGGAGGGCGGGACTCTCAACGCAGTATTTT
.,TRBJ1-4,TRBD1,TRBV11-2,CASRYRGNEKLFF,TGTGCCAGCAGGTACAGGGGCAATGAAAAACTGTTTTTT
.,TRBJ2-5,TRBD2,TRBV4-2,CASSQSASGGLGQETQYF,TGTGCCAGCAGCCAATCGGCTAGCGGGGGGCTGGGACAAGAGACCCAGTACTTC
.,TRBJ1-4,TRBD1,TRBV19,CASSTTGVGTTNEKLFF,TGTGCCAGTAGTACTACAGGGGTAGGGACAACTAATGAAAAACTGTTTTTT
few,TRBJ2-7,TRBD1,TRBV15,CATSVGQVRLMEQYF,TGTGCCACCAGCGTCGGACAGGTTCGTCTGATGGAGCAGTACTTC
.,TRBJ2-1,.,TRBV6-5,CASSYQGSHNEQFF,TGTGCCAGCAGTTACCAGGGGTCTCACAATGAGCAGTTCTTC
.,TRBJ2-5,.,TRBV6-5,CASSYSGTGFQETQYF,TGTGCCAGCAGTTACTCGGGCACAGGGTTTCAAGAGACTCAGTACTTC
.,TRBJ1-4,.,TRBV18,CASSPSPSFGGTNEKLFF,TGTGCCAGCTCACCATCCCCGTCCTTTGGGGGCACTAATGAAAAACTGTTTTTT
.,TRBJ1-2,TRBD1,TRBV6-5,CASSSYEQGAYGYTF,TGTGCCAGCAGTTCCTACGAACAGGGGGCCTATGGCTACACCTTC
.,TRBJ2-2,.,TRBV4-1,CASSQDRGIRVNTGELFF,TGCGCCAGCAGCCAAGATCGCGGCATTCGGGTGAACACCGGGGAGCTGTTTTTT
.,TRBJ2-3,TRBD2,TRBV6-1,CASRGGLKAPDTQYF,TGTGCCTCTCGGGGGGGCCTCAAAGCCCCCGATACGCAGTATTTT
once,TRBJ1-1,.,TRBV5-1,CASSSGGGGTEAFF,TGCGCCAGCAGCTCGGGTGGGGGGGGGACTGAAGCTTTCTTT
.,TRBJ2-5,TRBD1,TRBV10-3,CAISGGRGWETQYF,TGTGCCATCAGTGGCGGCAGGGGGTGGGAGACCCAGTACTTC
few,TRBJ2-1,.,TRBV9,CASSVEAGNYNEQFF,TGTGCCAGCAGCGTAGAAGCGGGCAATTACAATGAGCAGTTCTTC
.,TRBJ1-1,.,TRBV18,CASSPPSAAENTEAFF,TGTGCCAGCTCACCACCTAGCGCGGCCGAAAACACTGAAGCTTTCTTT
.,TRBJ2-1,TRBD2,TRBV2,CASSAGLEREQFF,TGTGCCAGCAGTGCGGGACTAGAACGTGAGCAGTTCTTC
.,TRBJ1-2,.,TRBV10-3,CAISPGQLSGYTF,TGTGCCATCAGTCCCGGACAGCTCAGTGGCTACACCTTC
.,TRBJ2-7,TRBD1,TRBV27,CASSTGGLGVYEQYF,TGTGCCAGCAGTACAGGGGGCTTAGGAGTCTACGAGCAGTACTTC
few,TRBJ1-2,TRBD1,TRBV5-6,CASSFVGQGKDYTF,TGTGCCAGCAGCTTCGTCGGACAGGGGAAGGATTACACCTTC